The 30 T cell receptor beta chains below all came from one sample that was sequenced in a study of cytomegalovirus exposure and HLA in healthy donors. The PCR employed 60 Vbeta primers together with 13 Jbeta primers. The data were produced by immunoSEQ multiplex PCR, yet TCRdb's version contains in-frame clones alone and is incomplete. The data hold some 140,000 clones, with about 82% observed a single time. The material sequenced was PBMCs. These receptors all stem from a man younger than 40 in good health.

The chain has TRBV6-5 and TRBJ2-5; tentatively, D is TRBD2 (6 bases). V dropped 2 bases and J dropped 9 bases, with 16 bases sitting between them. CDR3 length equals 14 residues. CDR1 is MNHEY, CDR2 SVGAGI, per germline. In nucleotides, the CDR3 is TGTGCCAGCAGTTACACGGGGCAGTGGAGGGCCCAGTACTTC. Translation: CASSYTGQWRAQYF.

This clone was detected only a few times. The V and J genes are TRBV5-8 and TRBJ1-2; D unresolved. This CDR3 comprises 15 residues. Germline lookup yields CDR1 SGHTS and CDR2 YDEGEE. V was pared by 0 bases and J by 4 bases, with 13 bases between. The CDR3 reads CASSLVGTRAYGYTF. Here the CDR3 DNA reads TGTGCCAGCAGCTTGGTTGGCACGCGGGCCTATGGCTACACCTTC.

This clone was picked up one time. Different DNA sequences within this sample yield the same CDR3. The chain couples TRBV9 to TRBJ2-5, with 11 bases lining up with TRBD2. V lost 3 bases, J lost 8 bases, and 9 bases stayed unmatched. This CDR3 comprises 15 residues. Per the germline V gene, CDR1 is SGDLS and CDR2 is YYNGEE. As DNA, the CDR3 is TGTGCCAGCAGCGGATCTAGCGGGAGGTACGAAACCCAGTACTTC. Translated, it gives CASSGSSGRYETQYF.

The chain recombines TRBV6-1 with TRBJ1-2, with 8 bases that match TRBD1. CDR1 and CDR2 (germline): MNHNS, SASEGT. V trimming: 6 bases; J trimming: 4 bases; junction bases outside the gene matches: 10. CDR3 length: 15 residues. Here the CDR3 DNA reads TGTGCCAGCAGGAACGACAGGGGCCTGGGCTATGGCTACACCTTC. It codes for CASRNDRGLGYGYTF.

The V call is TRBV18, the J call TRBJ1-1, with TRBD1 as a possible D gene (5 bases). Trimming took off 0 bases at V and 0 bases at J, with 8 bases between the two ends. Germline CDR1 reads KGHSH; CDR2 reads LQKENI. The CDR3 consists of 15 residues. The CDR3 loop is CASSPPDTLNTEAFF. The DNA for the CDR3 is TGTGCCAGCTCACCACCGGACACTTTGAACACTGAAGCTTTCTTT.

The chain joins TRBV19 to TRBJ2-1; 9 bases fit TRBD2. The V and J ends lost 1 base and 7 bases, in that order; junction bases with no gene match: 8. This CDR3 region has 16 residues. In germline, CDR1 is LNHDA, CDR2 SQIVND (reference sequence). The CDR3 sequence: CASSIVVAGVENEQFF. In DNA form, the CDR3 reads TGTGCCAGTAGTATAGTCGTAGCGGGAGTTGAAAATGAGCAGTTCTTC.

CDR3 protein: CAISEATTHSYNEQFF. The CDR3 nucleotides are TGTGCCATCAGTGAGGCTACTACCCACTCCTACAATGAGCAGTTCTTC. The chain joins TRBV10-3 to TRBJ2-1; no firm D call. V was pared by 2 bases and J by 0 bases, with 11 bases between. The CDR3 consists of 16 residues. The germline V gene encodes CDR1 ENHRY and CDR2 SYGVKD.

The J gene is TRBJ2-1, the V gene TRBV7-9, with 8 bases lining up with TRBD2. V shed 1 base, J shed 4 bases, and the junction held 6 bases outside the gene matches. CDR3 length: 16 residues. The V gene's germline CDR1 is SEHNR and CDR2 FQNEAQ (reference sequence). This CDR3 reads CASSLGGLAGYNEQFF. The CDR3 DNA sequence: TGTGCCAGCAGCTTAGGTGGTCTAGCGGGTTACAATGAGCAGTTCTTC.

The chain combines TRBV27 with TRBJ1-1; 8 nucleotides line up with TRBD1. V was clipped by 4 bases and J by 3 bases; unmatched bases: 4. The germline gives CDR1 MNHEY, CDR2 SMNVEV (reference sequence). The CDR3 runs to 14 residues. CDR3 sequence: CASSSGQGHTEAFF. In DNA form, the CDR3 reads TGTGCCAGCAGTTCTGGACAGGGCCACACTGAAGCTTTCTTT.

The V gene is TRBV7-2, the J gene TRBJ2-1; 9 bases are a match to TRBD2. This CDR3 has 16 amino acids. After removal of 1 base from V and 8 bases from J, the junction contained 9 bases not matched to a gene. Germline V gene sequence: CDR1 SGHTA, CDR2 FQGNSA. CDR3 region: CASSLVGGRAADEQFF. CDR3 DNA sequence: TGTGCCAGCAGCTTAGTGGGCGGGAGGGCCGCAGATGAGCAGTTCTTC.

The chain's CDR3 is CATRASGSYEQFF. The CDR3 DNA reads TGTGCCACCCGGGCTAGCGGGAGTTATGAGCAGTTCTTC. The chain links TRBV19 to TRBJ2-1; 10 nucleotides align to TRBD2. Losses at the gene ends were 10 bases for V and 8 bases for J; bases not matched to a gene: 8. The CDR3 has 13 residues. Germline V lookup: CDR1 LNHDA, CDR2 SQIVND (reference sequence).

The J gene is TRBJ2-1, the V gene TRBV5-1; 13 bases are a match to TRBD2. The trim removed 0 bases at V and 9 bases at J, leaving 3 bases unmatched. CDR1 is SGHRS, CDR2 YFSETQ, per germline. The CDR3 extends over 15 amino acids. The CDR3 coding sequence is TGCGCCAGCAGCTTGGGGACTAGCGGGAGTCGTGAGCAGTTCTTC. It codes for CASSLGTSGSREQFF.

The sample holds one count of this clone. This chain connects TRBV28 to TRBJ1-5; D unresolved. The germline CDR1 and CDR2 sequences are MDHEN and SYDVKM. Trimming left V 7 bases short and J 4 bases short, with 11 bases between. This CDR3 has 13 residues. CDR3 protein: CASIMQANQPQHF. The DNA for the CDR3 is TGTGCCAGCATAATGCAGGCTAATCAGCCCCAGCATTTT.

The chain links TRBV7-9 to TRBJ2-1, with no clear D. V was shortened by 5 bases and J by 0 bases, with 17 bases between the two germline ends. Per the germline V gene, CDR1 is SEHNR and CDR2 is FQNEAQ (reference sequence). The CDR3 runs to 17 residues. The CDR3 here is CASSLPPLLSSYNEQFF. The CDR3 region has the DNA TGTGCCAGCAGCCTCCCCCCCCTATTAAGCTCCTACAATGAGCAGTTCTTC. Full variable domain (missing parts from reference TRBV7-9 and TRBJ2-1): DTGVSQNPRHKITKRGQNVTFRCDPISEHNRLYWYRQTLGQGPEFLTYFQNEAQLEKSRLLSDRFSAERPKGSFSTLEIQRTEQGDSAMYLCASSLPPLLSSYNEQFFGPGTRLTVL.

This clone was recorded once. The rearrangement uses TRBV7-9 and TRBJ2-2; possible D gene TRBD2, 6 bases. Trimming left V 5 bases short and J 3 bases short, with 13 bases between. Germline values: CDR1 SEHNR, CDR2 FQNEAQ (reference sequence). This CDR3 has 15 residues. The CDR3 reads CASSRGTSDTGELFF. In nucleotides, the CDR3 is TGTGCCAGCAGCCGGGGGACCAGCGACACCGGGGAGCTGTTTTTT.

The rearrangement joins TRBV25-1 to TRBJ1-2; possible D gene TRBD1, 6 bases. The CDR3 totals 15 residues. CDR1 is MGHDK and CDR2 is SYGVNS in the germline V gene. V was clipped by 4 bases and J by 6 bases, with 18 bases between them. CDR3 loop: CASSAGDWGRDGYTF. The CDR3 nucleotides read TGTGCCAGCAGTGCCGGAGATTGGGGGCGGGATGGCTACACCTTC.

The chain carries TRBV11-3 and TRBJ2-7, with D hard to call. The CDR3 has 16 residues. V lost 0 bases and J 1 base, leaving 13 bases between the germline ends. Germline V lookup: CDR1 SGHNT, CDR2 YENEEA. The CDR3 sequence is CASSLDLSADSYEQYF. The CDR3 nucleotides read TGTGCCAGCAGCTTAGATCTAAGCGCGGATTCCTACGAGCAGTACTTC.

V is TRBV28 and J is TRBJ2-7; the match to TRBD2 covers 8 bases. The CDR3 is made up of 15 amino acids. CDR1 and CDR2 from the germline V gene are MDHEN and SYDVKM. V shed 5 bases and J 7 bases; nucleotides not matched to a gene: 13. As DNA, the CDR3 is TGTGCCAGCAGTACCTCTAGCGGGTCCTCCTGGGAGCAGTACTTC. Translating gives CASSTSSGSSWEQYF.

The rearrangement joins TRBV5-1 to TRBJ2-1; 14 positions agree with TRBD2. With 5 bases clipped from V and 10 bases from J, the junction kept 8 bases outside the gene matches. Looked up from germline, CDR1 is SGHRS and CDR2 is YFSETQ. This CDR3 comprises 15 residues. CDR3 bases: TGCGCCAGCAGTTCGGGACTAGCGGGAGTAGGAGAGCAGTTCTTC. Protein: CASSSGLAGVGEQFF.

This chain uses TRBV2 with TRBJ2-2; D might be TRBD2 (5 bases). The germline V gene has CDR1 SNHLY and CDR2 FYNNEI. V lost 6 bases to trimming and J lost 2 bases, with 10 bases between them. This CDR3 is 14 amino acids long. The CDR3 DNA reads as TGTGCCAGCAGAGGTAGGACTAACACCGGGGAGCTGTTTTTT. Protein sequence: CASRGRTNTGELFF.

The chain combines TRBV7-9 with TRBJ2-1; 11 bases line up with TRBD2. The CDR3 has 14 amino acids. From germline, CDR1 is SEHNR and CDR2 FQNEAQ (reference sequence). After removal of 6 bases from V and 9 bases from J, the junction contained 7 bases not matched to a gene. The CDR3 reads CASSQLAGVGEQFF. CDR3 nucleotides: TGTGCCAGCAGTCAACTAGCGGGAGTGGGTGAGCAGTTCTTC.

About this clone itself: Other DNA sequences of this sample code for an identical CDR3. The chain combines TRBV30 with TRBJ2-7; 15 bases align to TRBD2. CDR1 and CDR2 from the germline V gene are GTSNPN and SVGIG (reference sequence). The CDR3 sequence is 16 residues long. Germline trimming cut 5 bases from V and 3 bases from J; bases unmatched to any gene: 8. CDR3 DNA sequence: TGTGCCTGGCAGGGACTAGCGGGAGGAGGGGTCTACGAGCAGTACTTC. Its protein product is CAWQGLAGGGVYEQYF.

The chain joins TRBV7-3 to TRBJ2-6; D is possibly TRBD1 (5 bases). The CDR3 extends over 17 amino acids. V was cut by 1 base and J by 0 bases, with 10 bases left in between. Germline CDR1 is SGHTA and CDR2 is FQGTGA. CDR3 sequence: CASSLMGRVSGANVLTF. The CDR3 nucleotides read TGTGCCAGCAGCTTAATGGGCAGGGTCTCTGGGGCCAACGTCCTGACTTTC.

The chain couples TRBV27 to TRBJ2-5; 11 nucleotides align to TRBD1. Germline V gives CDR1 MNHEY, CDR2 SMNVEV (reference sequence). Germline trimming cut 6 bases from V and 5 bases from J; bases unmatched to any gene: 5. This CDR3 has 14 amino acids. The DNA for the CDR3 is TGTGCCAGCAGCAAGGGACAGGGGGTGGAGACCCAGTACTTC. Encoded protein: CASSKGQGVETQYF.

The chain uses TRBV7-8 and TRBJ2-7; D is possibly TRBD2 (5 bases). Trimming shortened V by 1 base and J by 2 bases, and 12 bases separated the two germline ends. The CDR3 runs to 15 residues. Germline V gives CDR1 SGHVS, CDR2 FQNEAQ. DNA for the CDR3: TGTGCCAGCAGCTTAGGCACTAGTCCCCCCTACGAGCAGTACTTC. Residues: CASSLGTSPPYEQYF.

The chain carries TRBV19 and TRBJ1-2, with D unresolved. The germline gives CDR1 LNHDA, CDR2 SQIVND (reference sequence). The CDR3 is 14 amino acids. Deletions cut 1 base from V and 4 bases from J, with 10 bases between. Here the CDR3 DNA reads TGTGCCAGTAGTATAGTTGGAGTGAGCTATGGCTACACCTTC. It yields the protein CASSIVGVSYGYTF.

The V and J genes are TRBV5-1 and TRBJ2-3, with 7 bases fitting TRBD2. The V gene end was trimmed by 0 bases and the J gene end by 4 bases; junction bases not matched to a gene: 5. Germline CDR1 is SGHRS and CDR2 is YFSETQ. CDR3 length equals 15 residues. CDR3 amino acids: CASSLVAGVSDTQYF. CDR3 nucleotides: TGCGCCAGCAGCTTGGTGGCGGGAGTATCAGATACGCAGTATTTT.

This chain links TRBV7-9 with TRBJ1-5; D remains ambiguous. Germline CDR1 and CDR2: SEHNR and FQNEAQ (reference sequence). The CDR3 extends over 14 amino acids. Trimming removed 7 bases at V and 0 bases at J, with 10 bases between. CDR3 amino acids: CASTDTDSNQPQHF. The CDR3 DNA is TGTGCCAGCACCGACACCGATAGCAATCAGCCCCAGCATTTT. The variable domain in full, with the rest retrieved from reference TRBV7-9 and TRBJ1-5, is DTGVSQNPRHKITKRGQNVTFRCDPISEHNRLYWYRQTLGQGPEFLTYFQNEAQLEKSRLLSDRFSAERPKGSFSTLEIQRTEQGDSAMYLCASTDTDSNQPQHFGDGTRLSIL.

The chain employs TRBV30 and TRBJ2-3; 9 bases are shared with TRBD1. The germline V gene has CDR1 GTSNPN and CDR2 SVGIG (reference sequence). The CDR3 has 15 amino acids. V was clipped by 2 bases and J by 2 bases; unmatched bases: 5. Here the CDR3 reads CAWSYGTGLTDTQYF. DNA of the CDR3: TGTGCCTGGAGTTACGGGACAGGGCTCACAGATACGCAGTATTTT.

The chain carries TRBV11-2 and TRBJ2-7, with 11 bases identical to TRBD1. The J segment lost 3 bases and the V segment lost 3 bases, leaving 4 bases of the junction unmatched. CDR1 and CDR2 from the germline V gene are SGHAT and FQNNGV. This CDR3 is built from 15 residues. In DNA, the CDR3 is TGTGCCAGCAGCTTGGGACAGGGGGTTGGCTACGAGCAGTACTTC. As protein: CASSLGQGVGYEQYF.